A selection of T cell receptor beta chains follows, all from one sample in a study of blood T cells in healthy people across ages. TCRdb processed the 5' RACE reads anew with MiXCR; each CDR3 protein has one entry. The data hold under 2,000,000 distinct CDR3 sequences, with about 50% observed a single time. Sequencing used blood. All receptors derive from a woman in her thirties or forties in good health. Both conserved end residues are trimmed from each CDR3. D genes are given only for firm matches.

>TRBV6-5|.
ASRLQPIATNEKLF
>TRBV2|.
ASPPGPSQYYGYT
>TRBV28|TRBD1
VSSGGTGGEQY
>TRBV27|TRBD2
ASSSTLAGGPADTQY
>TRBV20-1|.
SATGRAEGGYT
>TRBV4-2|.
ASSQASGIPYNEQF
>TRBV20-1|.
SARVSRGEKLF
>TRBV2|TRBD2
ASSEGRGGLFPLQETQY
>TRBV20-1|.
SVMSDWTQY
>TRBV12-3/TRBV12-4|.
ASREGSNQPQH
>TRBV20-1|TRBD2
SATAGTSGGSTDTQY
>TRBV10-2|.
ASSVIGETFQETQY
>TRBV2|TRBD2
ASPSPGLALSYEQY
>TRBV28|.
ASSLRDSGGEETQY
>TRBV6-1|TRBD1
ASSWTGDYEQY
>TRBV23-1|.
ASSPGRQLTPIGGYT
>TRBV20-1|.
SAREGMMSNQPQH
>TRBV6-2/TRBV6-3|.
ASMDYPYEQY
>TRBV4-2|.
ASSQFSLREQF
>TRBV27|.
ASSLSGLDLYEQY
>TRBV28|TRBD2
ASSLLASGSYNEQY
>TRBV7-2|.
ASSLARASPSGETQY
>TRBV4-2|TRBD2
ASSQGRAGLLTDTQY
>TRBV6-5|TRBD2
ASSFGTSVSKDYEQY
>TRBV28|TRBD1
ASSPGGARSSDTQY
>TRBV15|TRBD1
ATSRDGTGFFHEQF
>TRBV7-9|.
ASSLTPRDYEQY
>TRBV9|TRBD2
ASSEDSGVGDTQY
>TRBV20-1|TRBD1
SATRTGPVGDTQY
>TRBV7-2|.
ASRWGASYEQY
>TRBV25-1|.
ASTKPPYEQY
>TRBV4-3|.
ASSQGQGIDSYEQY
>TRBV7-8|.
ASSLGVEDTEAF
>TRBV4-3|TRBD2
ASSLIAGGLYNEQF
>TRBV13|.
PSSLGGIEQY
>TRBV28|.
ASRSGLHGYT
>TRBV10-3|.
ATRHNNIQETQY
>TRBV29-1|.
SVDQGVEQF
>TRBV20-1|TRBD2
SIIGGRAQY
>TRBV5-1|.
ASRTAVTNYNEQF
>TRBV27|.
ASSFGSALNQETQY
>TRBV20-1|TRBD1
SARRQGTANYGYT
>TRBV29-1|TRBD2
SVERRGGYNEQY
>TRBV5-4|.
ASSLGVGQGMNEQF
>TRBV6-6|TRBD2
ASNSPGGGRNNEQF
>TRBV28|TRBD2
ASSSSSGGGLPYEQY
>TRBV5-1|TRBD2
ASRPSGGGTDTQY
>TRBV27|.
ASSPRRAGQPQH
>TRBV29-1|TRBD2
SVETSGPYEQY
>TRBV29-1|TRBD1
SVADRVNTEAF
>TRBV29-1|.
SGEEGGAGDTQY
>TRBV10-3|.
AIRGRRGRDWNTDTQY
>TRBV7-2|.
ASSPTPWWRGTDTQY
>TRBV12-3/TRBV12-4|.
AIWDPANYGYT
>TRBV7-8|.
ASSPRVSARTDTQY